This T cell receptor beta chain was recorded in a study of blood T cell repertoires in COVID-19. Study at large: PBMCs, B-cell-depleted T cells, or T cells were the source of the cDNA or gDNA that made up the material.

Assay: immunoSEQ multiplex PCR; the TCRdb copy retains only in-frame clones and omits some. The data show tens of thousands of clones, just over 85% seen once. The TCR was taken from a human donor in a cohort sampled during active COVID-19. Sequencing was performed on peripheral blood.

The CDR3 nucleotides are TGTGCCAGCAGTCCAGGGGCCTACGAGCAGTACTTC. This encodes CASSPGAYEQYF. The V and J genes are TRBV6-2 or TRBV6-3 and TRBJ2-7, with D tentatively TRBD1 (6 bases). The CDR3 loop spans 12 amino acids. Trimming cost V 5 bases and J 2 bases, with 7 bases left between them. Germline CDR1 is MNHEY and CDR2 is SVGEGT.